This is a list of T cell receptor beta chains from one sample in a study of shared clonotypes between healthy human individuals. Assay: immunoSEQ multiplex PCR; the TCRdb copy retains only in-frame clones and omits some. The sample includes approximately 2.5 million clones, 93% of them seen just once. Material: naive CD4+ T cells from PBMCs. These TCRs come from a man aged 18 to 29 in good health. Some clones in this sample may be carry-over from other donors' samples. Both conserved end residues are part of each CDR3.

J gene,V gene,CDR3 protein
TRBJ2-1,TRBV5-1,CASSPQGAGGGLNEQFF
TRBJ2-7,TRBV20-1,CSARYREEQYF
TRBJ1-5,TRBV28,CASSYGGPSNQPQHF
TRBJ2-5,TRBV5-1,CASSLGVAGGETQYF
TRBJ2-3,TRBV7-2,CASSLGWIAGPSTDTQYF
TRBJ2-3,TRBV29-1,CSSLATDTQYF
TRBJ1-4,TRBV5-1,CASSLVPGTGVEKLFF
TRBJ1-2,TRBV19,CASSIYGQGIQDGYTF
TRBJ2-1,TRBV28,CASSLQGVLLVRNEQFF
TRBJ1-6,TRBV11-2,CASSLRHSSYNSPLHF
TRBJ1-3,TRBV5-5,CASSRGDSSGNTIYF
TRBJ1-5,TRBV28,CAIADRDNYQPQHF
TRBJ2-1,TRBV2,CASSEVDHSLSAEQFF
TRBJ2-1,TRBV2,CASGRESSYNEQFF
TRBJ1-2,TRBV5-1,CASSLVGTAGDYGYTF
TRBJ1-2,TRBV5-4,CASSLGGGLGSYGYTF
TRBJ2-7,TRBV6-5,CASSYSDEQYF
TRBJ2-7,TRBV19,CASRRGWGDPYEQYF
TRBJ2-1,TRBV10-3,CAISIFSGLAGVYNEQFF
TRBJ1-4,TRBV6-5,CASSYRALETNEKLFF
TRBJ2-1,TRBV9,CASSVGLAGSWGYNEQFF
TRBJ1-6,TRBV13,CASSLRVASPLHF
TRBJ2-7,TRBV5-1,CASSLGREFDEQYF
TRBJ1-1,TRBV2,CASSVSMNTEAFF
TRBJ2-3,TRBV28,CASTRTGTDTQYF
TRBJ2-5,TRBV5-4,CASSLVSEETQYF
TRBJ2-7,TRBV5-1,CASSLGLGQVYYEQYF
TRBJ2-3,TRBV5-1,CASSAGTSGSPDTQYF
TRBJ2-7,TRBV7-9,CASSLEVGYEQYF
TRBJ1-4,TRBV27,CASRGKATNEKLFF
TRBJ1-5,TRBV16,CASSQSPGGGQPQHF
TRBJ1-2,TRBV5-1,CASSLYPGLPRGGYTF
TRBJ2-7,TRBV9,CASNDPAGSSEQYF
TRBJ2-7,TRBV21-1,CASSAGTGVSYEQYF
TRBJ1-3,TRBV5-1,CASSTGTVSGNTIYF
TRBJ2-3,TRBV7-9,CASSLEVVTGAPDTQYF
TRBJ1-1,TRBV7-3,CASSMGQPNTEAFF
TRBJ2-3,TRBV9,CASSVGLAGVGAPDTQYF
TRBJ1-5,TRBV7-2,CASSLARDQPQHF
TRBJ1-2,TRBV6-4,CASSDSAGIDRGYTF
TRBJ2-4,TRBV27,CASFAVAKNIQYF
TRBJ2-2,TRBV18,CASSPRQTTGELFF
TRBJ2-3,TRBV25-1,CASTIAGGPPDTQYF
TRBJ2-5,TRBV5-1,CASSFDPGGETQYF
TRBJ2-1,TRBV28,CASSSIPRSSYNEQFF
TRBJ2-7,TRBV5-1,CASTGGETYEQYF
TRBJ2-2,TRBV6-6,CASSSNRETGELFF
TRBJ2-1,TRBV7-9,CASSLAVLGPPREQFF
TRBJ2-3,TRBV6-1,CASIIRDRRTDTQYF
TRBJ2-3,TRBV11-3,CASSPRLGAGAPDTQYF
TRBJ2-7,TRBV7-2,CASSSTDSGTPYEQYF
TRBJ1-1,TRBV7-2,CASSSYDRDRSEAFF
TRBJ2-7,TRBV5-6,CASSLTSGGSYEQYF